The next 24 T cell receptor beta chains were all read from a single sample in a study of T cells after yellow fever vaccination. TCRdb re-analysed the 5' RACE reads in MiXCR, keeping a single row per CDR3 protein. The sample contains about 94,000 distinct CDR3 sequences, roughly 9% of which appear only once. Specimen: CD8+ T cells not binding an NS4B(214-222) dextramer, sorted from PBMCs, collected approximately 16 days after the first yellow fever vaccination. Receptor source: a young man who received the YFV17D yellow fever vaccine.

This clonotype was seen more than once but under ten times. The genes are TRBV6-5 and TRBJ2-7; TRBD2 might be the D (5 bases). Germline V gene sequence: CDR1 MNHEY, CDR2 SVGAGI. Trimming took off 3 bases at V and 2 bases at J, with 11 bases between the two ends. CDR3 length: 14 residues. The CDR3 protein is CASSYSGNTYEQYV. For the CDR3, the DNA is TGTGCCAGCAGTTATTCGGGGAATACCTACGAGCAGTACGTC.

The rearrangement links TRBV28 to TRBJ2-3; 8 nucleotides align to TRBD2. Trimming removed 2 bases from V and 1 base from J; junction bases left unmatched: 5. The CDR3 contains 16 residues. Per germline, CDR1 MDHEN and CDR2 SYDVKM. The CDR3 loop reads CASSLGGGPRTDTQYF. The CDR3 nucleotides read TGTGCCAGCAGTTTAGGCGGGGGGCCTCGCACAGATACGCAGTATTTT.

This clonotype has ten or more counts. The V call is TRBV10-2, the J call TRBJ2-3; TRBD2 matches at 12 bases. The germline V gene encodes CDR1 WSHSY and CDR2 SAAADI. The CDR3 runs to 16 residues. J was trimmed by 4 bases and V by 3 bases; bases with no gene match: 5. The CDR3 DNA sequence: TGCGCCAGCAGTGACCTAGCGGGGGGGCTTTCAGATACGCAGTATTTT. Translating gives CASSDLAGGLSDTQYF.

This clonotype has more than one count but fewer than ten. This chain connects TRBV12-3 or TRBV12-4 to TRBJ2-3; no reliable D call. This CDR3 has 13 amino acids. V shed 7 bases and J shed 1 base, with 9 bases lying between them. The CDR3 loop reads CASTPLGTDTQYF. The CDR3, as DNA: TGTGCCAGCACCCCCTTGGGCACAGATACGCAGTATTTT.

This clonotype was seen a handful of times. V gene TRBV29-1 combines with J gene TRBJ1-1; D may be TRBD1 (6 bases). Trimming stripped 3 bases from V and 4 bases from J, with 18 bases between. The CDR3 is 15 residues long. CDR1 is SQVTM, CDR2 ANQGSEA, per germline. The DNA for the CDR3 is TGCAGCGTTGATATCCTATCCGGACAGATCACTGAAGCTTTCTTT. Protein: CSVDILSGQITEAFF.

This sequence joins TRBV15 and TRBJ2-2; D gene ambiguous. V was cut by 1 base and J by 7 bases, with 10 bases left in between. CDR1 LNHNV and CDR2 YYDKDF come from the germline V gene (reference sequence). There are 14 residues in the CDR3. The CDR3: CATSRGPISGELFF. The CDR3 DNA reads TGTGCCACCAGCAGAGGACCGATCAGCGGGGAGCTGTTTTTT.

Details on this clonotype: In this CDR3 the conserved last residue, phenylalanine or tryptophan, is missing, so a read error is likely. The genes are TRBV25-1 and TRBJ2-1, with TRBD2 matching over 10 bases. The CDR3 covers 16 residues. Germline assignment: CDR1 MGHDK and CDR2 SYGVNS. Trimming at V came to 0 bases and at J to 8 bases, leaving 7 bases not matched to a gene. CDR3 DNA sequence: TGTGCCAGCAGTGAATATTCTAGCGGGGGAATGGATGAGCAGTTCTTA. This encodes CASSEYSSGGMDEQFL.

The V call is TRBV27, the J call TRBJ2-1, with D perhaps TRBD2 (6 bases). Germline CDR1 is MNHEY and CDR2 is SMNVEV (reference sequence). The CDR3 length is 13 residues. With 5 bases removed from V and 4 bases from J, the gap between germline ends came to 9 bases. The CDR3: CASSHGGYNEQFF. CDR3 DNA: TGTGCCAGCAGTCACGGGGGATACAATGAGCAGTTCTTC.

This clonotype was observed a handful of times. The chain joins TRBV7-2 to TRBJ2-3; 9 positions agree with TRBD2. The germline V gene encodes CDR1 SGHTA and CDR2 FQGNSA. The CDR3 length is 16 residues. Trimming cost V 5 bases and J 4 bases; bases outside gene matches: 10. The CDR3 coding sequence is TGTGCCAGCAGCCCCACCCTGCGGGGGGGTTCAGATACGCAGTATTTT. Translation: CASSPTLRGGSDTQYF. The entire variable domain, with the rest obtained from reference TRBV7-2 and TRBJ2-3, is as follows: GAGVSQSPSNKVTEKGKDVELRCDPISGHTALYWYRQSLGQGLEFLIYFQGNSAPDKSGLPSDRFSAERTGGSVSTLTIQRTQQEDSAVYLCASSPTLRGGSDTQYFGPGTRLTVL.

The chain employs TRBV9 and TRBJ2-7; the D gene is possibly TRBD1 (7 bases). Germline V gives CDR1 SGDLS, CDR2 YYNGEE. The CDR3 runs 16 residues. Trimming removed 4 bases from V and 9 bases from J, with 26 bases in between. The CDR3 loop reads CASSRELTGDHDGQYF. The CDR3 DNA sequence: TGTGCCAGCAGCCGGGAGTTAACAGGGGACCATGATGGGCAGTACTTC.

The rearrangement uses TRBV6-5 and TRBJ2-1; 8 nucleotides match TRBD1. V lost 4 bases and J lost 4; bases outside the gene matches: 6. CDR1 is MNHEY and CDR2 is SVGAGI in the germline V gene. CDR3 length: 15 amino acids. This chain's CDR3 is CASSLNTGGYNEQFF. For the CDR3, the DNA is TGTGCCAGCAGTTTGAATACAGGGGGTTACAATGAGCAGTTCTTC.

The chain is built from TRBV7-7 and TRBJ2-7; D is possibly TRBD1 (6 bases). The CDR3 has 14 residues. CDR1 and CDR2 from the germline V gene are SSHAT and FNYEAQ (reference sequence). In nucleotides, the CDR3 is TGTGCTAGCAGCTTTGGCGACAGGCCCTACGAGCAGTACGTC. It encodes CASSFGDRPYEQYV.

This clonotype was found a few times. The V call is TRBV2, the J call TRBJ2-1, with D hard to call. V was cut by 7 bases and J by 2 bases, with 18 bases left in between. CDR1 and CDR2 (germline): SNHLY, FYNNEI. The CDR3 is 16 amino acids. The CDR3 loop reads CASIPRSLYAYNEQFF. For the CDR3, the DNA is TGTGCCAGCATCCCCCGGTCTCTGTACGCCTACAATGAGCAGTTCTTC. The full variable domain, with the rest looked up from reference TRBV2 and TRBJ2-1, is EPEVTQTPSHQVTQMGQEVILRCVPISNHLYFYWYRQILGQKVEFLVSFYNNEISEKSEIFDDQFSVERPDGSNFTLKIRSTKLEDSAMYFCASIPRSLYAYNEQFFGPGTRLTVL.

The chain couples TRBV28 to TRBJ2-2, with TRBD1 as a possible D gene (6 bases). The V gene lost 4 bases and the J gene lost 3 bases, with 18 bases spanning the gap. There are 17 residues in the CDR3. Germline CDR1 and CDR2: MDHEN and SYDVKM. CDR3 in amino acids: CASSSHPFGQYTGELFF. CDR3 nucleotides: TGTGCCAGCAGTTCCCACCCTTTCGGACAGTACACCGGGGAGCTGTTTTTT.

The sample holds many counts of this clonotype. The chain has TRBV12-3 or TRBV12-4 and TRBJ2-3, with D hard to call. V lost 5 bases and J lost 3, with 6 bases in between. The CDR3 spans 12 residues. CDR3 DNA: TGTGCCAGCAGTGCAAGGACAGATACGCAGTATTTT. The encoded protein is CASSARTDTQYF.

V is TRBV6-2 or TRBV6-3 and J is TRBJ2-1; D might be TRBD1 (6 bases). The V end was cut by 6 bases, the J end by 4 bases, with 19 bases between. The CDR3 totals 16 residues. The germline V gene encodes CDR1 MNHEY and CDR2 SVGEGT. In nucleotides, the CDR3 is TGTGCCAGCAGCTTGAGGGCCTACAGGGTTTACAATGAGCAGTTCTTC. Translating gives CASSLRAYRVYNEQFF.

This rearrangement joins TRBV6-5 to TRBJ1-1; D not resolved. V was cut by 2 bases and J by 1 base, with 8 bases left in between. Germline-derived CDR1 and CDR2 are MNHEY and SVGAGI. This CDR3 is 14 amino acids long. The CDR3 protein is CASSYLDANTEAFF. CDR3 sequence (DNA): TGTGCCAGCAGTTACCTGGACGCGAACACTGAAGCTTTCTTT.

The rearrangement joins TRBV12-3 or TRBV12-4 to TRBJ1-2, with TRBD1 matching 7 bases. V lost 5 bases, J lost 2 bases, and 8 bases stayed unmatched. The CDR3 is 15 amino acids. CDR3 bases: TGTGCCAGCAGTGGCGGGGCAGGGGGGAACTATGGCTACACCTTC. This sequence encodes CASSGGAGGNYGYTF.

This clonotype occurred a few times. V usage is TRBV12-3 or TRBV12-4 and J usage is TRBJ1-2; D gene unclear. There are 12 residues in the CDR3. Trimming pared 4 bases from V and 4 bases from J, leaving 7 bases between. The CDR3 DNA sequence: TGTGCCAGCAGTTCAGGACTCTATGGCTACACCTTC. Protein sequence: CASSSGLYGYTF.

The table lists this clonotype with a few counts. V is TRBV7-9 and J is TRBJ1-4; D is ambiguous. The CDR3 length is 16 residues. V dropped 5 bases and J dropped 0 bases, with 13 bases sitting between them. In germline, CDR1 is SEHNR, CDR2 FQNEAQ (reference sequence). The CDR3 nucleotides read TGTGCCAGCAGCCCTACCGAAGTTGCAACTAATGAAAAACTGTTTTTT. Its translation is CASSPTEVATNEKLFF. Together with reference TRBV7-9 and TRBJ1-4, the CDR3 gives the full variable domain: DTGVSQNPRHKITKRGQNVTFRCDPISEHNRLYWYRQTLGQGPEFLTYFQNEAQLEKSRLLSDRFSAERPKGSFSTLEIQRTEQGDSAMYLCASSPTEVATNEKLFFGSGTQLSVL.

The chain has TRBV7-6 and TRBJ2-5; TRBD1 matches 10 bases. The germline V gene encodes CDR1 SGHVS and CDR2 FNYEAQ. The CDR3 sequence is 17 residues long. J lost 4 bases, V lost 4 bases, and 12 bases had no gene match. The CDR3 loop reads CASSSGADRGQGETQYF. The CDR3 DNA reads TGTGCCAGCAGCTCGGGGGCTGACAGGGGGCAAGGAGAGACCCAGTACTTC.

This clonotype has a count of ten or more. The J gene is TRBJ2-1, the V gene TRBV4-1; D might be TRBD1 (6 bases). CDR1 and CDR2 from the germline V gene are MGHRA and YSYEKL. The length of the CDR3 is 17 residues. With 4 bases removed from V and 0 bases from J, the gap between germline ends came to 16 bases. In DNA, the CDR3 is TGCGCCAGCAGCCGAAAGGGGGACGTCAGCTCCTACAATGAGCAGTTCTTC. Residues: CASSRKGDVSSYNEQFF.

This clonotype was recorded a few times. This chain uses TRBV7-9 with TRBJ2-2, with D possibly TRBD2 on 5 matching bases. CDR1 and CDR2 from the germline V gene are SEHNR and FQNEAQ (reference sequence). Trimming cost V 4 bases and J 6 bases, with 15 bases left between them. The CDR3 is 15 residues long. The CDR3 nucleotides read TGTGCCAGCAGCTCGCTAGCAGGCCGGCCCGGGGAGCTGTTTTTT. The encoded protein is CASSSLAGRPGELFF. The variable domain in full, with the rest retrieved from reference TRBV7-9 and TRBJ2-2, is DTGVSQNPRHKITKRGQNVTFRCDPISEHNRLYWYRQTLGQGPEFLTYFQNEAQLEKSRLLSDRFSAERPKGSFSTLEIQRTEQGDSAMYLCASSSLAGRPGELFFGEGSRLTVL.

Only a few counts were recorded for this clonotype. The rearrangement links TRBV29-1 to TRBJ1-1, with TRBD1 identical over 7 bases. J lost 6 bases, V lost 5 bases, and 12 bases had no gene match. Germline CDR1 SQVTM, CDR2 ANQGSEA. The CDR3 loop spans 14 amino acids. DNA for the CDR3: TGCAGCGTTTTCTCGACAGGGTCGGTGTCTGAAGCTTTCTTT. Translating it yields CSVFSTGSVSEAFF.